Listed below are T cell receptor beta chains from one sample, sequenced in a study of blood T cell repertoires in COVID-19. TCRdb's copy holds only in-frame clones and misses some; the assay was immunoSEQ multiplex PCR. Of 300,000 to 400,000 clones in the sample, roughly 90% were seen once. Specimen: PBMCs or T cells enriched from blood (not recorded which). These receptors originate from a man aged 60 to 69 who had recovered from COVID-19. The CDR3 runs from the conserved cysteine through the conserved F or W. Each record gives: CDR3 protein, CDR3 DNA, clone size, V gene, J gene, D gene. A D gene is named only where the DNA matches it firmly. The size of a clone is reported for some rows only, either as once, few or many, or as a class for expanded clones.

CDR3aa: CASSLEGTTTYEQYF; CDR3nt: TGTGCCAGCAGCTTGGAAGGGACTACTACCTACGAGCAGTACTTC; abundance: .; v_gene: TRBV5-4; j_gene: TRBJ2-7; d_gene: TRBD2
CDR3aa: CASRDSIYGYTF; CDR3nt: TGTGCCAGCAGGGACAGTATATATGGCTACACCTTC; abundance: .; v_gene: TRBV6-5; j_gene: TRBJ1-2; d_gene: .
CDR3aa: CASGGSSGNTIYF; CDR3nt: TGTGCCAGTGGCGGCAGCTCTGGAAACACCATATATTTT; abundance: few; v_gene: TRBV19; j_gene: TRBJ1-3; d_gene: .
CDR3aa: CATTAEGTADTQYF; CDR3nt: TGTGCCACTACGGCGGAGGGCACAGCAGATACGCAGTATTTT; abundance: .; v_gene: TRBV10-3; j_gene: TRBJ2-3; d_gene: .
CDR3aa: CASSYSLAGKYNEQFF; CDR3nt: TGTGCCAGCAGTTACTCACTAGCGGGAAAATACAATGAGCAGTTCTTC; abundance: .; v_gene: TRBV6-2/TRBV6-3; j_gene: TRBJ2-1; d_gene: TRBD2
CDR3aa: CASSPGQGADPRSLF; CDR3nt: TGTGCCAGCAGTCCCGGACAGGGGGCAGACCCCCGCAGTCTCTTT; abundance: .; v_gene: TRBV6-5; j_gene: TRBJ1-1; d_gene: TRBD1
CDR3aa: CAWSWTYGTSGISYEQYF; CDR3nt: TGTGCCTGGAGTTGGACTTACGGGACTAGCGGGATCTCCTACGAGCAGTACTTC; abundance: .; v_gene: TRBV30; j_gene: TRBJ2-7; d_gene: TRBD2
CDR3aa: CASSLVYRDGSPLHF; CDR3nt: TGTGCCAGCAGTTTAGTTTACAGGGATGGATCACCCCTCCACTTT; abundance: .; v_gene: TRBV27; j_gene: TRBJ1-6; d_gene: .
CDR3aa: CASSLGSGNTEAFF; CDR3nt: TGTGCCAGCAGCTTAGGTTCCGGGAACACTGAAGCTTTCTTT; abundance: .; v_gene: TRBV11-2; j_gene: TRBJ1-1; d_gene: .
CDR3aa: CASSLKGLAGNTGELFF; CDR3nt: TGTGCCAGCAGCCTAAAGGGACTAGCGGGAAACACCGGGGAGCTGTTTTTT; abundance: .; v_gene: TRBV7-6; j_gene: TRBJ2-2; d_gene: TRBD2
CDR3aa: CASSLGALSSYNEQFF; CDR3nt: TGTGCCAGCAGCTTGGGTGCGTTAAGCTCCTACAATGAGCAGTTCTTC; abundance: .; v_gene: TRBV5-5; j_gene: TRBJ2-1; d_gene: .
CDR3aa: CASSPRGQNEKLFF; CDR3nt: TGTGCCAGCTCACCTAGGGGACAAAATGAAAAACTGTTTTTT; abundance: once; v_gene: TRBV18; j_gene: TRBJ1-4; d_gene: .
CDR3aa: CASSVSGGVSLSEQFF; CDR3nt: TGTGCCAGCAGCGTCTCAGGGGGCGTCAGTCTTAGTGAGCAGTTCTTC; abundance: .; v_gene: TRBV7-9; j_gene: TRBJ2-1; d_gene: TRBD1
CDR3aa: CASSPTRPWDSPLHF; CDR3nt: TGTGCCAGCAGTCCGACAAGACCCTGGGATTCACCCCTCCACTTT; abundance: .; v_gene: TRBV6-5; j_gene: TRBJ1-6; d_gene: .
CDR3aa: CASRYTLAGFYNEQFF; CDR3nt: TGTGCCAGCAGGTATACTCTAGCGGGGTTCTACAATGAGCAGTTCTTC; abundance: .; v_gene: TRBV7-2; j_gene: TRBJ2-1; d_gene: TRBD2
CDR3aa: CASSRDRGQNEQYF; CDR3nt: TGCGCCAGCAGCCGGGACAGGGGGCAAAACGAGCAGTACTTC; abundance: .; v_gene: TRBV4-3; j_gene: TRBJ2-7; d_gene: TRBD1
CDR3aa: CASSQAASGSPLHF; CDR3nt: TGCGCCAGCAGCCAAGCGGCCTCGGGTTCACCCCTCCACTTT; abundance: .; v_gene: TRBV4-3; j_gene: TRBJ1-6; d_gene: .
CDR3aa: CASITGTVNYNSPLHF; CDR3nt: TGTGCCAGCATCACCGGGACAGTCAACTATAATTCACCCCTCCACTTT; abundance: .; v_gene: TRBV28; j_gene: TRBJ1-6; d_gene: TRBD1
CDR3aa: CASSDSYGGGLPQHF; CDR3nt: TGTGCCAGCAGCGATAGTTACGGGGGAGGGCTGCCCCAGCATTTT; abundance: .; v_gene: TRBV3-1/TRBV3-2; j_gene: TRBJ1-5; d_gene: .
CDR3aa: CASFSGQGDEQYF; CDR3nt: TGCGCCAGCTTTTCGGGACAGGGTGACGAGCAGTACTTC; abundance: .; v_gene: TRBV5-1; j_gene: TRBJ2-7; d_gene: TRBD1
CDR3aa: CASSPSPSPIAGGPDEQYF; CDR3nt: TGTGCCAGCAGCCCGAGCCCCTCCCCTATAGCGGGAGGGCCCGACGAGCAGTACTTC; abundance: .; v_gene: TRBV9; j_gene: TRBJ2-7; d_gene: TRBD2
CDR3aa: CASSPGVSTDTQYF; CDR3nt: TGTGCCAGCAGTCCGGGGGTTAGCACAGATACGCAGTATTTT; abundance: .; v_gene: TRBV27; j_gene: TRBJ2-3; d_gene: .
CDR3aa: CASQWGQGNIQYF; CDR3nt: TGTGCCAGCCAATGGGGACAGGGAAACATTCAGTACTTC; abundance: .; v_gene: TRBV11-1; j_gene: TRBJ2-4; d_gene: TRBD1
CDR3aa: CASSHLAGVGYEQYF; CDR3nt: TGTGCCAGCAGCCACCTGGCGGGGGTCGGATACGAGCAGTACTTC; abundance: .; v_gene: TRBV14; j_gene: TRBJ2-7; d_gene: TRBD2
CDR3aa: CASSYSRVAGELFF; CDR3nt: TGTGCCAGCAGTTACTCCCGGGTGGCCGGGGAGCTGTTTTTT; abundance: .; v_gene: TRBV6-2/TRBV6-3; j_gene: TRBJ2-2; d_gene: .
CDR3aa: CASSRRQGSTDTQYF; CDR3nt: TGTGCCAGCAGTCGACGACAGGGAAGCACAGATACGCAGTATTTT; abundance: .; v_gene: TRBV6-5; j_gene: TRBJ2-3; d_gene: TRBD1
CDR3aa: CASTTRTGRHGELFF; CDR3nt: TGTGCCAGCACCACCCGGACAGGGAGGCACGGGGAGCTGTTTTTT; abundance: .; v_gene: TRBV6-5; j_gene: TRBJ2-2; d_gene: TRBD1
CDR3aa: CATPADGDYEQYF; CDR3nt: TGTGCCACCCCCGCGGACGGGGACTACGAGCAGTACTTC; abundance: .; v_gene: TRBV24-1; j_gene: TRBJ2-7; d_gene: .
CDR3aa: CASTKGGSYSNQPQHF; CDR3nt: TGTGCCAGCACCAAGGGGGGGAGCTATAGCAATCAGCCCCAGCATTTT; abundance: .; v_gene: TRBV2; j_gene: TRBJ1-5; d_gene: .
CDR3aa: CASKGLASTDTQYF; CDR3nt: TGTGCCAGCAAGGGACTAGCTAGCACAGATACGCAGTATTTT; abundance: .; v_gene: TRBV2; j_gene: TRBJ2-3; d_gene: TRBD2
CDR3aa: CSDDRGDGYTF; CDR3nt: TGCAGCGACGACAGGGGGGATGGCTACACCTTC; abundance: few; v_gene: TRBV29-1; j_gene: TRBJ1-2; d_gene: TRBD1
CDR3aa: CASSSTQGFQETQYF; CDR3nt: TGTGCCAGCAGCTCAACACAGGGTTTTCAGGAGACCCAGTACTTC; abundance: .; v_gene: TRBV5-6; j_gene: TRBJ2-5; d_gene: .
CDR3aa: CASSTTSSYNEQFF; CDR3nt: TGTGCCAGCAGCACCACTAGTTCCTACAATGAGCAGTTCTTC; abundance: .; v_gene: TRBV11-2; j_gene: TRBJ2-1; d_gene: .
CDR3aa: CASSLGTSVNTGELFF; CDR3nt: TGCGCCAGCAGCTTGGGGACTAGCGTCAACACCGGGGAGCTGTTTTTT; abundance: .; v_gene: TRBV5-1; j_gene: TRBJ2-2; d_gene: TRBD2
CDR3aa: CATSQTGGNQPQHF; CDR3nt: TGTGCCACCAGTCAGACGGGGGGCAATCAGCCCCAGCATTTT; abundance: .; v_gene: TRBV24-1; j_gene: TRBJ1-5; d_gene: .
CDR3aa: CASRADTGELFF; CDR3nt: TGTGCCAGCAGGGCGGACACCGGGGAGCTGTTTTTT; abundance: .; v_gene: TRBV25-1; j_gene: TRBJ2-2; d_gene: .
CDR3aa: CASSSPGDQPQHF; CDR3nt: TGTGCCAGCAGCTCCCCGGGGGATCAGCCCCAGCATTTT; abundance: few; v_gene: TRBV7-9; j_gene: TRBJ1-5; d_gene: .
CDR3aa: CASSKHPQVRQSNYGYTF; CDR3nt: TGTGCCAGCAGCAAACATCCTCAGGTACGGCAATCCAACTATGGCTACACCTTC; abundance: .; v_gene: TRBV21-1; j_gene: TRBJ1-2; d_gene: .
CDR3aa: CATRGTANTGELFF; CDR3nt: TGTGCCACCAGAGGGACAGCGAACACCGGGGAGCTGTTTTTT; abundance: .; v_gene: TRBV24-1; j_gene: TRBJ2-2; d_gene: TRBD1
CDR3aa: CASSQNMQGLAKNEQFF; CDR3nt: TGCGCCAGCAGCCAGAATATGCAGGGACTAGCGAAGAATGAGCAGTTCTTC; abundance: .; v_gene: TRBV5-1; j_gene: TRBJ2-1; d_gene: TRBD2
CDR3aa: CASSEARNTEAFF; CDR3nt: TGTGCCAGCAGTGAAGCCCGGAACACTGAAGCTTTCTTT; abundance: .; v_gene: TRBV6-1; j_gene: TRBJ1-1; d_gene: .
CDR3aa: CASSLGGEGTGELFF; CDR3nt: TGCGCCAGCAGCTTAGGGGGCGAGGGCACCGGGGAGCTGTTTTTT; abundance: .; v_gene: TRBV5-1; j_gene: TRBJ2-2; d_gene: TRBD1
CDR3aa: CSVKGQGPYEQYF; CDR3nt: TGCAGCGTGAAGGGACAGGGACCCTACGAGCAGTACTTC; abundance: .; v_gene: TRBV29-1; j_gene: TRBJ2-7; d_gene: TRBD1
CDR3aa: CASSFDRSNEQFF; CDR3nt: TGTGCCAGCAGCTTCGACAGGTCGAATGAGCAGTTCTTC; abundance: .; v_gene: TRBV11-2; j_gene: TRBJ2-1; d_gene: .
CDR3aa: CASSPPAMGGVGDTQYF; CDR3nt: TGTGCCAGCTCACCTCCAGCGATGGGCGGGGTTGGAGATACGCAGTATTTT; abundance: once; v_gene: TRBV18; j_gene: TRBJ2-3; d_gene: .